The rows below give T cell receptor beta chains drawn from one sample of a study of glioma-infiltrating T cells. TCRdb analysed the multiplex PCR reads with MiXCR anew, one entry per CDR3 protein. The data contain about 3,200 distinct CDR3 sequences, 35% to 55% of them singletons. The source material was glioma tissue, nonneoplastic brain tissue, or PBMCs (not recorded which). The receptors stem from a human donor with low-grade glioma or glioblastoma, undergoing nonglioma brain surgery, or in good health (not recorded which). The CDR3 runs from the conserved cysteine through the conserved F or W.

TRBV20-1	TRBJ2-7	CSARGLAGGSSYEQYF
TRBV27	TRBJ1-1	CARWQGPAEAFF
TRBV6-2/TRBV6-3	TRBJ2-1	CASNTGVPGNEQFF
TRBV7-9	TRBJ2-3	CASSFRARDTQYF
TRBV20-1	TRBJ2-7	CSARDQHLYEQCF
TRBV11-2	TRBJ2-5	CASSSEWQARETQYF
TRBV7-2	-	CASSSMTSSYEQYF
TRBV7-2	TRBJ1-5	CANSLASLNRPQHF
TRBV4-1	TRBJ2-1	CASSPRATSFNEQFF
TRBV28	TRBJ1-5	CASMPNLGGPQHF
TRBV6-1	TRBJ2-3	CASRELAGNTDTEYF
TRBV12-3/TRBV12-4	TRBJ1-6	CASSSNNSPLHF
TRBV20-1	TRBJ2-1	CSLSNSRDSYNEQFF
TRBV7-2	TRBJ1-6	CASSFHQSLHF
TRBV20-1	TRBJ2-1	CSAQIAADNEQFF
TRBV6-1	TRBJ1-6	CASYYSGTGASPLHF
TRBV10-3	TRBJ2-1	CAISEPQTGGDEQFF
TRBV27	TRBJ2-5	CASSLGVLQETQYF
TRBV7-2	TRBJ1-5	CASSLASLNQPKHF
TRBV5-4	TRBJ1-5	CASSWDSDQPQHF
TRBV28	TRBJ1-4	CASSQTTNEKLFF
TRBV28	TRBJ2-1	CASSIGFGGSYNEQFF
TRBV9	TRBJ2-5	CASSGPLQETQYF
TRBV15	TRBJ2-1	CATTRERPASVASSYNEQFF
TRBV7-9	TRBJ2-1	CASSLAGQNEQFF
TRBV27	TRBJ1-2	CASSGDRNYGYTF
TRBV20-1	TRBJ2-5	CSALRGSDKETQYF
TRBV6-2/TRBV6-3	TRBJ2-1	CARTMTESSYNGQFF
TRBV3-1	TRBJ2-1	CSSSLSGGLSGGRLNEQFF
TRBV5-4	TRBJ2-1	CASSSREIYNEQFF
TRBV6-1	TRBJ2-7	CASRAGTGGDEQYF
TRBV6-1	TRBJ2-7	CASSRLAGEFYEQYF
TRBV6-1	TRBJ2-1	CASRTGTSGVKNEQFF
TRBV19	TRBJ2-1	CASSIQRGGEQFF
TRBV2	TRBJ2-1	CASSDNRYPYEQFF
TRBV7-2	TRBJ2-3	CASTPGYLSTDTQYF
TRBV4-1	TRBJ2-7	CASSQESPGSYEQYF
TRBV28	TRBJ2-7	CASSALTREQYF
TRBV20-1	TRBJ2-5	CSARIPGTKETQYF
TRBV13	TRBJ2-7	CASSPTGAPYEQYF
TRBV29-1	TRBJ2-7	CSVVRHEQYF
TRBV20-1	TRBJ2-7	CSASFGVEQYF
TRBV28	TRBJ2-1	CASNALTLNEQFF
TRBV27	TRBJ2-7	CASSSLSSYNEQYF
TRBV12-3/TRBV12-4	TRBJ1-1	CASSLGTMNTEAFF
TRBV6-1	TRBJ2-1	CASNPDPTYNEQFF
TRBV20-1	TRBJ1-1	CSARTGLMNTEAFF